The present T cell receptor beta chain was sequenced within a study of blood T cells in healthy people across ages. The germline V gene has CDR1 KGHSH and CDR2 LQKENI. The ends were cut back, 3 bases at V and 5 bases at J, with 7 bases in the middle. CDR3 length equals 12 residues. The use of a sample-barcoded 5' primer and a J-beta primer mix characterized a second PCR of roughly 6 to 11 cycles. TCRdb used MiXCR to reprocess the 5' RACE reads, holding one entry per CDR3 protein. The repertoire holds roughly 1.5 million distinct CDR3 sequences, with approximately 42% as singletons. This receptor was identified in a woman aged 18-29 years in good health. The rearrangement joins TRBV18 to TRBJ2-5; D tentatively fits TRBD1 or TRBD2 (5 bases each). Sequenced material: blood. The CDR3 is CASSPGDETQYF. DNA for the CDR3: TGTGCCAGCTCACCGGGGGACGAGACCCAGTACTTC.